This T cell receptor beta chain was observed in a study of blood T cell repertoires in COVID-19. Residents of under 25 US areas, aged about 18 to 100 years, made up the participants. Clinical history reported by participants formed the basis on which cohorts were assigned. Methods used by the authors: Amplified reference gene primers provided the basis for estimating nucleated cell counts. Some clones are missing from TCRdb's copy, which holds only in-frame ones; the method was immunoSEQ multiplex PCR. The DNA was the basis for D and trimming; V, J and clone size are from that table. The data show about 180,000 clones, with 86% seen just once and about 9.7% held by the top ten. This clone occurred a few times. Trimming cost V 2 bases and J 6 bases; bases outside gene matches: 9. Germline CDR1 is SGHNT and CDR2 is YENEEA. The CDR3 has 15 residues.

J is TRBJ1-1 and V is TRBV11-3; TRBD1 agrees at 7 bases. The sample was PBMCs or T cells enriched from blood (not recorded which). The clonotype originates from a woman aged 25 to 39 who had recovered from COVID-19. CDR3 coding DNA: TGTGCCAGCAGCTTACATTTTCGGAGGGGGCCTGAAGCTTTCTTT. It translates to CASSLHFRRGPEAFF.